Following are 5 T cell receptor beta chains from one sample sequenced in a study of CD8+ T cells in alopecia areata. This sample's treatment: oral pan-JAK inhibitor, 5-10 mg twice daily. TCR sequencing used cDNA made by reverse transcription of extracted RNA. Sequencing used immunoSEQ multiplex PCR; TCRdb keeps in-frame clones, though not all of them. The sample has more than 95,000 clones; roughly 63% are singletons. This material consisted of CD8+ T cells sorted from blood, taken at week 4, from a patient treated with tofacitinib. The receptors shown here come from a human donor with alopecia areata.

The gene calls are TRBV30 and TRBJ2-5, with a tentative D call TRBD1 (5 bases). Germline CDR1 and CDR2: GTSNPN and SVGIG (reference sequence). The CDR3 is 15 residues long. Between the trimmed V and J ends, which lost 5 bases and 1 base, there was a span of 17 bases. The CDR3, as DNA: TGTGCCTGGTCCCCCGGAAGGGGTTTCCAAGAGACCCAGTACTTC. Residues: CAWSPGRGFQETQYF.

This chain joins TRBV4-3 and TRBJ2-1; possible D gene TRBD1, 6 bases. The CDR3 is 14 amino acids. The germline V and J ends were trimmed by 4 bases and 1 base, with 8 bases remaining between them. Germline CDR1 reads LGHNA; CDR2 reads YSLEER. The DNA of the CDR3 is TGCGCCAGCAGCCCCGGACAGTCCTACAATGAGCAGTTCTTC. This encodes CASSPGQSYNEQFF.

CDR3 sequence: CASSREEYSTDTQYF. CDR3 bases: TGCGCCAGCAGCCGGGAGGAGTATAGCACAGATACGCAGTATTTT. V gene TRBV4-1 combines with J gene TRBJ2-3; a possible D gene is TRBD2 (6 bases). CDR3 length equals 15 residues. Germline V lookup: CDR1 MGHRA, CDR2 YSYEKL. V lost 4 bases and J lost 0, with 11 bases in between.

This clone was seen more than once but under ten times. This rearrangement joins TRBV7-9 to TRBJ1-5; unclear D gene. V shed 5 bases and J shed 4 bases, with 12 bases lying between them. The germline V gene has CDR1 SEHNR and CDR2 FQNEAQ (reference sequence). The CDR3 contains 14 residues. This CDR3 is CASSEPGPNQPQHF. CDR3 nucleotide sequence: TGTGCCAGCAGCGAACCGGGCCCTAATCAGCCCCAGCATTTT.

The chain carries TRBV29-1 and TRBJ2-7; TRBD1 is a possible D gene (6 bases). Germline V gene data show CDR1 as SQVTM and CDR2 as ANQGSEA. Between the trimmed V and J ends, which lost 7 bases and 6 bases, there was a span of 16 bases. This CDR3 has 12 residues. The CDR3 nucleotides are TGCAGCGCCGAATCGACAGGCCCCGAGCAGTACTTC. It encodes CSAESTGPEQYF.